This TCR beta chain was captured by sequencing in a study of response to subunit inactivated influenza vaccine. General observations from the study: There was a suggestion from the authors that each seasonal influenza vaccination recruits few new T cells.

CDR1 is SGHRS, CDR2 YFSETQ, per germline. Trimming removed 7 bases from V and 2 bases from J; junction bases left unmatched: 5. The CDR3 contains 13 residues. In TCRdb, the RT-PCR reads were re-called with MiXCR into one record per CDR3 protein. Here the sample spans approximately 570,000 distinct CDR3 sequences, about 7.6% being singletons. Concerning this clonotype: The antigen remains unidentified.

V usage is TRBV5-1 and J usage is TRBJ2-7; 8 nucleotides match TRBD1. The TCR was taken from a man aged 50 to 69 who received an inactivated influenza vaccine. The sample was PBMCs from blood, taken about 23 months after vaccination. CDR3 nucleotide sequence: TGCGCCAGCGGACAGGGACACCCCTACGAGCAGTACTTC. Translating gives CASGQGHPYEQYF.